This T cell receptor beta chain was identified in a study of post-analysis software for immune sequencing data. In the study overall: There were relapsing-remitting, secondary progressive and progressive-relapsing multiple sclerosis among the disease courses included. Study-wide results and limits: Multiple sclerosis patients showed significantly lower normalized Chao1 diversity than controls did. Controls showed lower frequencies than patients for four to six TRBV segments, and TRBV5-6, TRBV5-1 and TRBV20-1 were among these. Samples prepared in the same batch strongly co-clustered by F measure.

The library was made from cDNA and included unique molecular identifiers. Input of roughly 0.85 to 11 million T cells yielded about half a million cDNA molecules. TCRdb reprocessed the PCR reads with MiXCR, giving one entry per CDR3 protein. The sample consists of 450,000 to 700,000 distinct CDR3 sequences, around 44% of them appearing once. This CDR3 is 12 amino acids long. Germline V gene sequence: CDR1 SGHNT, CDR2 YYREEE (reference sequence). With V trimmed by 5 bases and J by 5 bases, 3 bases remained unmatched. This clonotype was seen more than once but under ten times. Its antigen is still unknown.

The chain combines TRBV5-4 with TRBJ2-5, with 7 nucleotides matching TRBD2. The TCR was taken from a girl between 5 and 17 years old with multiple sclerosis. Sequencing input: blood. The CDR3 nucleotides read TGTGCCAGCAGAAGCGGGGATGAGACCCAGTACTTC. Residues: CASRSGDETQYF. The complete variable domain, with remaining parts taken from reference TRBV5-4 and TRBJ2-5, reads ETGVTQSPTHLIKTRGQQVTLRCSSQSGHNTVSWYQQALGQGPQFIFQYYREEENGRGNFPPRFSGLQFPNYSSELNVNALELDDSALYLCASRSGDETQYFGPGTRLLVL.